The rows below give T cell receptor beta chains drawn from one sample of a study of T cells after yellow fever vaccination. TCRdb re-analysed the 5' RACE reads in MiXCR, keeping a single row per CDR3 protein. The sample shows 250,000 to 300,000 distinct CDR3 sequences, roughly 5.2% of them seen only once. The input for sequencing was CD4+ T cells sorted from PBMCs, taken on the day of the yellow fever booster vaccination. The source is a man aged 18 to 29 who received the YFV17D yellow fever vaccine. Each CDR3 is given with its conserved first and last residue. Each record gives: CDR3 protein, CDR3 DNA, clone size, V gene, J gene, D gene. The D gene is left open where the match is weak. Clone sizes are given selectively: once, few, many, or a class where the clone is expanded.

CASSLQQKLGKLFF	TGTGCCAGCAGCTTGCAACAGAAGCTGGGAAAACTGTTTTTT	.	TRBV5-6	TRBJ1-4	.
CASSQEMGAGAPTDTQYF	TGTGCCAGCAGCCAAGAGATGGGGGCGGGGGCCCCCACAGATACGCAGTATTTT	many	TRBV4-2	TRBJ2-3	.
CASSVGQGGTGELFF	TGTGCCAGCAGCGTAGGACAGGGTGGCACCGGGGAGCTGTTTTTT	few	TRBV11-1	TRBJ2-2	TRBD1
CASSGRSGGAAGELFF	TGTGCCAGCAGTGGACGAAGCGGGGGGGCCGCCGGGGAGCTGTTTTTT	.	TRBV6-5	TRBJ2-2	TRBD2
CASSPSQPVLNTGELFF	TGTGCCAGCTCACCAAGTCAGCCAGTCTTAAACACCGGGGAGCTGTTTTTT	few	TRBV18	TRBJ2-2	.
CASSPNGADTQYF	TGTGCCAGCTCCCCCAACGGGGCGGATACGCAGTATTTT	many	TRBV18	TRBJ2-3	.
CSATIGTGGTQYF	TGCAGTGCTACAATTGGGACTGGCGGGACCCAGTACTTC	few	TRBV20-1	TRBJ2-5	.
CASSPRQGPGANVLTF	TGTGCCAGCAGCCCGCGACAGGGGCCTGGGGCCAACGTCCTGACTTTC	.	TRBV14	TRBJ2-6	TRBD1
CASSPGVRGDTQYF	TGTGCCAGCAGCCCGGGGGTCCGAGGGGATACGCAGTATTTT	many	TRBV7-2	TRBJ2-3	.
CASSQDAWGNQPQHF	TGCGCCAGCAGCCAAGATGCTTGGGGAAATCAGCCCCAGCATTTT	many	TRBV4-3	TRBJ1-5	.
CASSLVETALFF	TGTGCCAGCAGCTTAGTGGAGACCGCGCTGTTTTTT	many	TRBV7-2	TRBJ2-2	.
CASSQVGNEQFF	TGCGCCAGCAGCCAAGTTGGGAATGAGCAGTTCTTC	many	TRBV4-3	TRBJ2-1	.
CSVEPAETQYF	TGCAGCGTTGAGCCGGCCGAGACCCAGTACTTC	many	TRBV29-1	TRBJ2-5	.
CSARRQALRGGNQPQHF	TGCAGTGCCAGAAGACAGGCGCTACGCGGTGGCAATCAGCCCCAGCATTTT	many	TRBV20-1	TRBJ1-5	.
CSARRLAGGTNTGELFF	TGCAGTGCCAGGAGACTAGCGGGGGGCACGAACACCGGGGAGCTGTTTTTT	few	TRBV20-1	TRBJ2-2	TRBD2
CASSLTGGSEKLFF	TGTGCCAGCAGCCTGACAGGGGGCAGTGAAAAACTGTTTTTT	many	TRBV28	TRBJ1-4	TRBD1